Shown below are 8 T cell receptor beta chains from a single sample sequenced in a study of regulatory T cells in long-lasting Graves disease (dated by TCRdb to 2020 to 2023). The receptor library was made with multiplex PCR. TCRdb names Illumina HiSeq 4000 as the instrument used. TCR beta libraries were built with iRepertoire HTBI primers and Arm-PCR amplification of CDR3 regions. The public reads were quality trimmed at Q25 with fastp and then assembled into clones with MiXCR by TCRdb, keeping productive beta chains. Merged by CDR3 protein, the rows form single entries marked with the most common genes and DNA. This sample comprises about half a million distinct CDR3 sequences, 22% of them detected only once. The ten most abundant clones make up roughly 13% of the sample. The time point label corresponds to: persistent/refractory GD, antithyroid drugs over 5 years with positive TRAb. For both TCR sequencing and RNA sequencing, RNA was extracted from PBMCs using TRIzol.

The sample here was peripheral blood mononuclear cells (PBMCs), taken when the disease was refractory, from a patient treated with antithyroid drugs. These receptors were collected from a female donor with Graves disease.

This clonotype was counted a few times. The chain links TRBV5-1 to TRBJ2-7, with D maybe TRBD1 (7 bases). The CDR3 has 15 amino acids. Trimming stripped 4 bases from V and 3 bases from J, with 17 bases between. Germline-derived CDR1 and CDR2 are SGHRS and YFSETQ. This chain's CDR3 is CASSPRDSENYEQYF. CDR3 in DNA: TGCGCCAGCAGCCCGCGGGACAGTGAAAACTACGAGCAGTACTTC.

A few counts support this clonotype. The V call is TRBV20-1, the J call TRBJ2-7, with a possible D match to TRBD1 (6 bases). The V gene's germline CDR1 is DFQATT and CDR2 SNEGSKA (reference sequence). Trimming removed 6 bases from V and 3 bases from J, with 12 bases in between. CDR3 length equals 12 residues. For the CDR3, the DNA is TGCAGTGCCCTGACAGGTCTCTACGAGCAGTACTTC. Translated, it gives CSALTGLYEQYF.

V is TRBV5-6 and J is TRBJ1-2; D uncertain. V lost 1 base to trimming and J lost 4 bases, with 8 bases between them. CDR3 length: 13 amino acids. Germline V gene sequence: CDR1 SGHDT, CDR2 YYEEEE. The DNA for the CDR3 is TGTGCCAGCAGCTTGCTTAAGAGCTATGGCTACACCTTC. This gives the protein CASSLLKSYGYTF.

This sequence joins TRBV30 and TRBJ2-1; 12 bases fit TRBD1. From germline, CDR1 is GTSNPN and CDR2 SVGIG (reference sequence). This CDR3 has 13 amino acids. Trimming took 3 bases from V and 9 from J; bases not matched to a gene: 3. The CDR3 sequence: CAWRGQGASEQFF. In DNA, the CDR3 is TGTGCCTGGAGGGGACAGGGGGCCTCTGAGCAGTTCTTC.

The rearrangement links TRBV20-1 to TRBJ1-1, with D uncertain. The CDR3 covers 12 residues. V shed 8 bases and J shed 5 bases, with 15 bases lying between them. Germline V gene lookup returns CDR1 DFQATT and CDR2 SNEGSKA (reference sequence). The DNA of the CDR3 is TGCAGTACCCGGTACTCGGGGACTGAAGCTTTCTTT. This encodes CSTRYSGTEAFF.

At least ten counts were recorded for this clonotype. V usage is TRBV10-3 and J usage is TRBJ1-5; tentatively, D is TRBD1 (6 bases). The CDR3 has 13 residues. Deletions cut 6 bases from V and 7 bases from J, with 13 bases between. CDR1 is ENHRY, CDR2 SYGVKD, per germline. The CDR3, as DNA: TGTGCCATCAGCGCAGGGGCAGAGCAGCCCCAGCATTTT. This gives the protein CAISAGAEQPQHF.

The chain uses TRBV5-1 and TRBJ2-7; tentative D call: TRBD1 (6 bases). The CDR3 is 14 residues long. Trimming pared 4 bases from V and 4 bases from J, leaving 15 bases between. Germline CDR1 SGHRS, CDR2 YFSETQ. Here the CDR3 reads CASSETMGTYEQYF. DNA for the CDR3: TGCGCCAGCAGCGAGACAATGGGGACATACGAGCAGTACTTC. The whole variable domain, remainder taken from reference TRBV5-1 and TRBJ2-7, is KAGVTQTPRYLIKTRGQQVTLSCSPISGHRSVSWYQQTPGQGLQFLFEYFSETQRNKGNFPGRFSGRQFSNSRSEMNVSTLELGDSALYLCASSETMGTYEQYFGPGTRLTVT.

The chain has TRBV27 and TRBJ2-7; TRBD2 agrees at 7 bases. From germline, CDR1 is MNHEY and CDR2 SMNVEV (reference sequence). The CDR3 spans 14 residues. With V trimmed by 6 bases and J by 3 bases, 8 bases remained unmatched. CDR3 in DNA: TGTGCCAGCAGCTTCGGACTAGGAGTCTACGAGCAGTACTTC. Translated, it gives CASSFGLGVYEQYF.